A single sample is the source of the 18 T cell receptor beta chains below, sequenced in a study of blood T cell repertoires in COVID-19. TCRdb's copy holds only in-frame clones and misses some; the assay was immunoSEQ multiplex PCR. There are fewer than 450,000 clones in the sample; around 91% occur only once, and approximately 3.5% lies in the top ten. The source material was peripheral blood. The origin of the receptors is a woman aged 18-30 years who had recovered from COVID-19.

This clone came up once. V gene TRBV15 combines with J gene TRBJ2-1; 15 bases are a match to TRBD2. CDR3 length: 20 amino acids. Germline lookup yields CDR1 LNHNV and CDR2 YYDKDF (reference sequence). Trimming at V came to 0 bases and at J to 5 bases, leaving 11 bases not matched to a gene. In DNA, the CDR3 is TGTGCCACCAGCAGAGAGATAACCGGGACTAGCGGGAGGAGGAACAATGAGCAGTTCTTC. Encoded protein: CATSREITGTSGRRNNEQFF.

The CDR3 loop reads CASSSRDWPYTSTDTQYF. The CDR3 nucleotides read TGTGCCAGCAGCTCCCGGGACTGGCCTTATACTAGCACAGATACGCAGTATTTT. V usage is TRBV11-3 and J usage is TRBJ2-3, with TRBD2 as a possible D gene (6 bases). Trimming removed 4 bases from V and 0 bases from J, with 20 bases in between. CDR3 length equals 18 residues. Germline V CDR1 and CDR2: SGHNT, YENEEA.

This clone was observed once. This chain links TRBV7-9 with TRBJ1-1; D is undetermined. Germline values: CDR1 SEHNR, CDR2 FQNEAQ (reference sequence). The CDR3 contains 12 residues. The V end lost 5 bases, the J end lost 3 bases, and 7 bases lay between the germline ends. In nucleotides, the CDR3 is TGTGCCAGCAGCCCCCAGGACACTGAAGCTTTCTTT. Residues: CASSPQDTEAFF.

The V gene is TRBV5-4, the J gene TRBJ1-1; D may be TRBD1 (5 bases). The CDR3 covers 13 residues. CDR1 is SGHNT, CDR2 YYREEE, per germline (reference sequence). Trimming took 5 bases from V and 2 from J, leaving 10 bases between them. The CDR3 nucleotides read TGTGCCAGCAGACAGGCTTTAAACACTGAAGCTTTCTTT. This translates into CASRQALNTEAFF.

The chain employs TRBV28 and TRBJ2-5; 15 bases map to TRBD2. J lost 4 bases, V lost 4 bases, and 4 bases had no gene match. CDR1 and CDR2 from the germline V gene are MDHEN and SYDVKM. CDR3 length: 16 residues. CDR3 bases: TGTGCCAGCAGTTACCCGGGACTAGCGGGAGGAGAGACCCAGTACTTC. This translates into CASSYPGLAGGETQYF.

The V and J genes are TRBV11-3 and TRBJ2-1, with 7 positions matching TRBD2. The CDR3 covers 15 residues. V gave up 4 bases and J gave up 9 bases; unmatched junction bases: 12. The V gene's germline CDR1 is SGHNT and CDR2 YENEEA. CDR3 coding DNA: TGTGCCAGCAGCTCCCTAGCGGCCCAACGCGGTGAGCAGTTCTTC. Translation: CASSSLAAQRGEQFF.

The chain combines TRBV10-3 with TRBJ1-5; D gene ambiguous. CDR3 size: 16 residues. Germline V gene data show CDR1 as ENHRY and CDR2 as SYGVKD. Between the trimmed V and J ends, which lost 2 bases and 5 bases, there was a span of 16 bases. The CDR3 is CAISENPAEVDQPQHF. CDR3 nucleotide sequence: TGTGCCATCAGTGAGAACCCAGCGGAGGTCGATCAGCCCCAGCATTTT.

In its sample, this clone was seen a few times. V and J are TRBV3-1 (or the pseudogene TRBV3-2) and TRBJ2-3; TRBD1 matches at 8 bases. V dropped 5 bases and J dropped 4; count of bases not matched to a gene: 11. Germline CDR1 reads LGHDT; CDR2 reads YNNKEL (reference sequence). The CDR3 consists of 16 residues. CDR3 DNA: TGTGCCAGCAGCGCTCGGACAGGGAATGGGGCAGATACGCAGTATTTT. It translates to CASSARTGNGADTQYF.

The V gene is TRBV6-5, the J gene TRBJ1-3; 7 bases are a match to TRBD1. This CDR3 has 14 residues. J lost 4 bases, V lost 11 bases, and 11 bases had no gene match. The germline gives CDR1 MNHEY, CDR2 SVGAGI. CDR3 region: CACTGDQSGNTIYF. CDR3 DNA sequence: TGTGCCTGTACAGGGGATCAATCCGGAAACACCATATATTTT.

The chain is built from TRBV30 and TRBJ1-4, with TRBD1 matching 9 bases. The CDR3 totals 14 residues. The V and J ends lost 0 bases and 7 bases, in that order; junction bases with no gene match: 3. Germline assignment: CDR1 GTSNPN and CDR2 SVGIG (reference sequence). The CDR3 sequence: CAWSVQGAFEKLFF. DNA for the CDR3: TGTGCCTGGAGTGTACAGGGGGCGTTTGAAAAACTGTTTTTT.

The genes are TRBV19 and TRBJ1-2; a weak D match, TRBD1 (5 bases). V lost 6 bases and J lost 7, with 15 bases in between. Germline CDR1 is LNHDA and CDR2 is SQIVND (reference sequence). The CDR3 consists of 13 residues. CDR3 amino acids: CASSQNQGGGYTF. CDR3 in DNA: TGTGCCAGTAGCCAAAACCAGGGTGGTGGCTACACCTTC. The whole variable domain, remainder taken from reference TRBV19 and TRBJ1-2, is DGGITQSPKYLFRKEGQNVTLSCEQNLNHDAMYWYRQDPGQGLRLIYYSQIVNDFQKGDIAEGYSVSREKKESFPLTVTSAQKNPTAFYLCASSQNQGGGYTFGSGTRLTVV.

This sequence joins TRBV5-6 and TRBJ1-5; possible D gene TRBD1, 5 bases. V lost 4 bases to trimming and J lost 7 bases, with 12 bases between them. From germline, CDR1 is SGHDT and CDR2 YYEEEE. The CDR3 spans 13 residues. This CDR3 is CASSGGGGQPQHF. In nucleotides, the CDR3 is TGTGCCAGCAGCGGGGGGGGAGGACAGCCCCAGCATTTT.

The chain combines TRBV7-2 with TRBJ2-5, with 7 bases aligning to TRBD2. The CDR3 contains 16 residues. Germline assignment: CDR1 SGHTA and CDR2 FQGNSA. J lost 5 bases, V lost 2 bases, and 11 bases had no gene match. The CDR3 reads CASSLQSREAGETQYF. DNA for the CDR3: TGTGCCAGCAGCTTACAGAGCCGGGAGGCGGGGGAGACCCAGTACTTC.

Ten or more counts support this clone. This chain links TRBV4-3 with TRBJ2-1; 11 bases fit TRBD2. Germline trimming cut 3 bases from V and 9 bases from J; bases unmatched to any gene: 13. CDR1 and CDR2 (germline): LGHNA, YSLEER. The CDR3 covers 17 residues. The CDR3 DNA sequence: TGCGCCAGCAGCCAGGGGGTTAGCGGGAGGGCCTTGTCTGAGCAGTTCTTC. Protein: CASSQGVSGRALSEQFF.

The rearrangement joins TRBV27 to TRBJ2-3; TRBD2 agrees at 10 bases. There are 16 residues in the CDR3. CDR1 is MNHEY and CDR2 is SMNVEV in the germline V gene (reference sequence). V lost 5 bases and J lost 1; bases outside the gene matches: 6. CDR3 DNA: TGTGCCAGCAGTCCACGGACTAGCGGCCGCACAGATACGCAGTATTTT. Translation: CASSPRTSGRTDTQYF.

This chain joins TRBV29-1 and TRBJ2-3; 9 bases align to TRBD1. V gave up 7 bases and J gave up 2 bases; unmatched junction bases: 10. This CDR3 region has 15 residues. In germline, CDR1 is SQVTM, CDR2 ANQGSEA. CDR3 DNA sequence: TGCAGCGGGGCGGCTACAGGGGGCGTCACAGATACGCAGTATTTT. Translation gives CSGAATGGVTDTQYF.

The chain combines TRBV29-1 with TRBJ1-2, with TRBD1 as a possible D gene (6 bases). Germline loops: CDR1 SQVTM, CDR2 ANQGSEA. CDR3 length: 12 amino acids. V lost 6 bases and J lost 5, with 13 bases in between. CDR3 sequence reads: CSVRGAVYGYTF. CDR3 in DNA: TGCAGCGTCAGGGGCGCCGTTTATGGCTACACCTTC.

The chain couples TRBV6-2 or TRBV6-3 to TRBJ2-7; 10 nucleotides align to TRBD2. This CDR3 has 15 amino acids. Germline trimming cut 2 bases from V and 3 bases from J; bases unmatched to any gene: 4. Per germline, CDR1 MNHEY and CDR2 SVGEGT. The CDR3 region is CASSYDASGSYEQYV. The CDR3, as DNA: TGTGCCAGCAGTTACGACGCTAGCGGGAGCTACGAGCAGTACGTC.